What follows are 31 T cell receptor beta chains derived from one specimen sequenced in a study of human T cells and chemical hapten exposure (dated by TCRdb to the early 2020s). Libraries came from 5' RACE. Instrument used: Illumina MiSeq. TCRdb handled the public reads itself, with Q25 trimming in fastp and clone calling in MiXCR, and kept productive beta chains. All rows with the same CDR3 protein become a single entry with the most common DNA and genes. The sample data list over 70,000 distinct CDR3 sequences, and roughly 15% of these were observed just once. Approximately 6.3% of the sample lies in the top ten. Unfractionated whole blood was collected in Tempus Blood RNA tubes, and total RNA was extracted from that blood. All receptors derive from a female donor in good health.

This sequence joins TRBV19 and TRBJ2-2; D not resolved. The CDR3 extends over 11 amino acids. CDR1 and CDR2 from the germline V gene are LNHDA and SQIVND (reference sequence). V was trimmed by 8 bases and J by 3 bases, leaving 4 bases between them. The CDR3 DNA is TGTGCCAGTGGGTACACCGGGGAGCTGTTTTTT. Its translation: CASGYTGELFF.

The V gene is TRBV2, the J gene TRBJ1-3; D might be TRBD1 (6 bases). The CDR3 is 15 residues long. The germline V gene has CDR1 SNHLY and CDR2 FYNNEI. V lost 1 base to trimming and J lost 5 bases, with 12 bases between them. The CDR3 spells CASSEEQGGRNTIYF. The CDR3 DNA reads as TGTGCCAGCAGTGAAGAACAGGGAGGCCGAAACACCATATATTTT.

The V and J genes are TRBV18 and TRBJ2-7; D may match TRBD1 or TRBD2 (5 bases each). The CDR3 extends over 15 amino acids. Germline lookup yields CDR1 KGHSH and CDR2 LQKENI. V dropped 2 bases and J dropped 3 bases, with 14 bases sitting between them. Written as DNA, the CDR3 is TGTGCCAGCTCACCAGGGGGTCAGCTACTCTACGAGCAGTACTTC. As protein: CASSPGGQLLYEQYF.

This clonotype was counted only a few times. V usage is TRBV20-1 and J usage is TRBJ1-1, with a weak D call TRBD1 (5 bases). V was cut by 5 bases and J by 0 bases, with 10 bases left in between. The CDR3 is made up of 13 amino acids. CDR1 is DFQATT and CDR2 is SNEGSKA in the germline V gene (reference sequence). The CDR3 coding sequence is TGCAGTGCTCTAGGGGAATTGAACACTGAAGCTTTCTTT. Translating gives CSALGELNTEAFF.

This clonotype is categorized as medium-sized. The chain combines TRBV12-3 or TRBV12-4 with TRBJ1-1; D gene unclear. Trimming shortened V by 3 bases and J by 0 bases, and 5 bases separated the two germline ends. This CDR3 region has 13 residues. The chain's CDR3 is CASSFSMNTEAFF. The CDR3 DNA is TGTGCCAGCAGTTTTTCCATGAACACTGAAGCTTTCTTT.

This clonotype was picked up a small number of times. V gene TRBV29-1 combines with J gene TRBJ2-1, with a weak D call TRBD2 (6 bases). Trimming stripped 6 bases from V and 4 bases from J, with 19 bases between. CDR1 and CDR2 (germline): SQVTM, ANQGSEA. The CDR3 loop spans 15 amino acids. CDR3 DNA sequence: TGCAGCGTCTACCCTGCCGGGGAGGTATACAATGAGCAGTTCTTC. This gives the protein CSVYPAGEVYNEQFF.

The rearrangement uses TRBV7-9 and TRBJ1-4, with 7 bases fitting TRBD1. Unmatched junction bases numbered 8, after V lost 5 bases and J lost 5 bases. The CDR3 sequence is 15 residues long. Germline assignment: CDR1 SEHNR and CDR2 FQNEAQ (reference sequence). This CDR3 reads CASSRTGASNEKLFF. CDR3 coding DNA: TGTGCCAGCAGCCGTACAGGGGCCTCGAATGAAAAACTGTTTTTT.

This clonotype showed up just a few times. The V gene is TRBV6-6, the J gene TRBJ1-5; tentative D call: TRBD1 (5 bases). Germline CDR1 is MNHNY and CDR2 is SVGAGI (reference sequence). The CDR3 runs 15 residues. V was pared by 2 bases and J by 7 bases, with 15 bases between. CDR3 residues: CASSYEDRGGQPQHF. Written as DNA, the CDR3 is TGTGCCAGCAGTTACGAGGATAGGGGCGGGCAGCCCCAGCATTTT.

In DNA form, the CDR3 reads TGTGCCAGTAGTATCTATGCCGGTGGGCTAGCGGATCTCAGCCCCTACAATGAGCAGTTCTTC. It is translated as CASSIYAGGLADLSPYNEQFF. This rearrangement joins TRBV19 to TRBJ2-1, with 7 bases aligning to TRBD2. Germline-derived CDR1 and CDR2 are LNHDA and SQIVND (reference sequence). The V segment lost 3 bases and the J segment 2 bases; nucleotides outside the gene matches: 22. This CDR3 spans 21 amino acids.

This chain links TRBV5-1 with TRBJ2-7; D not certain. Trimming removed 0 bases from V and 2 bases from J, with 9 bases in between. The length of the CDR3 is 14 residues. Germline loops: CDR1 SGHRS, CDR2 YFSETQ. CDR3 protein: CASSLAASTYEQYF. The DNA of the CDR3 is TGCGCCAGCAGCTTGGCGGCCTCAACCTACGAGCAGTACTTC.

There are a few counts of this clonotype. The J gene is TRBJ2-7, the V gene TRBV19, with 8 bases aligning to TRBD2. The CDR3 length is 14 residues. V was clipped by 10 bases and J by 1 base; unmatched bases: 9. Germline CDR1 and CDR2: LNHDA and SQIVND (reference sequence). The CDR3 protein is CATSASGGSYEQYF. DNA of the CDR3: TGTGCCACCTCTGCCAGCGGGGGTTCCTACGAGCAGTACTTC.

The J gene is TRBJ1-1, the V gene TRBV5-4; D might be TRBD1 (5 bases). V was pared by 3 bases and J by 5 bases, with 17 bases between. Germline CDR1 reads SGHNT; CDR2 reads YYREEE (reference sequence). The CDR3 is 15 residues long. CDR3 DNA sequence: TGTGCCAGCAGCTCGCCAGGGACGTCGGGGACTGAAGCTTTCTTT. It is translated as CASSSPGTSGTEAFF.

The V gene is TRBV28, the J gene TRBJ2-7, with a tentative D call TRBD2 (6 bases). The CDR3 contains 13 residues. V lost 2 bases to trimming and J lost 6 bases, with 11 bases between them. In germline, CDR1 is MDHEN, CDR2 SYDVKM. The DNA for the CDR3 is TGTGCCAGCAGTTTACCGGGAGCCAGCGAGCAGTACTTC. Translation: CASSLPGASEQYF.

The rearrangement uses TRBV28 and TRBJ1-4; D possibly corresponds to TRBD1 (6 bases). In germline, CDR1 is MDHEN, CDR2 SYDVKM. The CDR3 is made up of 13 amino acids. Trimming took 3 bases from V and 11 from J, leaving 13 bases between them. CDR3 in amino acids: CASSLGRRGKLFF. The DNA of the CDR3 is TGTGCCAGCAGTTTGGGCAGGAGGGGGAAACTGTTTTTT.

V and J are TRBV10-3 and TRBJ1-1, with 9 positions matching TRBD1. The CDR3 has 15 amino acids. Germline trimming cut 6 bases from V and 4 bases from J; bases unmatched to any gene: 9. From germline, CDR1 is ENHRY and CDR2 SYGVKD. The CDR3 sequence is CAISLRGQGGTEAFF. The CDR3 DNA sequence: TGTGCCATCAGCCTAAGGGGACAGGGCGGCACTGAAGCTTTCTTT.

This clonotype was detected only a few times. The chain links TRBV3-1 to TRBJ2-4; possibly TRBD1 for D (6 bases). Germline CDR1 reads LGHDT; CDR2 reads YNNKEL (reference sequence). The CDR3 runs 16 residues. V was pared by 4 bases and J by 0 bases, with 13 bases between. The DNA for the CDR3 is TGTGCCAGCAGCCCGAGACAGGCCCTAGCCAAAAACATTCAGTACTTC. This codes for CASSPRQALAKNIQYF.

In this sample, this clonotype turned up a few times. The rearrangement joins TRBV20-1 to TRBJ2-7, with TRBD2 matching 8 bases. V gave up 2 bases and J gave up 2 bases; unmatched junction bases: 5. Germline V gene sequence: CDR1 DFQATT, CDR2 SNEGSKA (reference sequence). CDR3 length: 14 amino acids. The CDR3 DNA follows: TGCAGTGCTAGACTCGGGGGGGCGGCCTACGAGCAGTACTTC. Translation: CSARLGGAAYEQYF.

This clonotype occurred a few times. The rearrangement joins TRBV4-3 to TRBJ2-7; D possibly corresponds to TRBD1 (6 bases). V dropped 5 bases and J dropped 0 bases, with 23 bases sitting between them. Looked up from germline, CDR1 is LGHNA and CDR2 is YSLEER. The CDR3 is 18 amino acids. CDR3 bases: TGCGCCAGCAGCGAAGCTCTAAACACCGGGACATTCTCCTACGAGCAGTACTTC. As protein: CASSEALNTGTFSYEQYF.

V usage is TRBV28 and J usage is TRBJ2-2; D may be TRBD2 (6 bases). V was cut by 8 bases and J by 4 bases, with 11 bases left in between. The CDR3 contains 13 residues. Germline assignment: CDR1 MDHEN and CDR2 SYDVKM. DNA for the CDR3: TGTGCCAGCTCCCGGGACTTCACCGGGGAGCTGTTTTTT. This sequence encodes CASSRDFTGELFF.

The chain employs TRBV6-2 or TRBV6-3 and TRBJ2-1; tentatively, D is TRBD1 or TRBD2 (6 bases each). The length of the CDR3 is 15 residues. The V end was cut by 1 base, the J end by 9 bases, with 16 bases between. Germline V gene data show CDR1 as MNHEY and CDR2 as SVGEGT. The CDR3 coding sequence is TGTGCCAGCAGTTACTTTCAGTCCCCGGGGGCTGAGCAGTTCTTC. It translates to CASSYFQSPGAEQFF.

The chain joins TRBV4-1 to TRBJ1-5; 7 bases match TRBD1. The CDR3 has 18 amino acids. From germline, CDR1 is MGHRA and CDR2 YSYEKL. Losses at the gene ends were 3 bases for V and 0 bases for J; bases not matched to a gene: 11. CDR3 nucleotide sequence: TGCGCCAGCAGCCAGCTGCCATTACAGGGGAATAGCAATCAGCCCCAGCATTTT. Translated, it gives CASSQLPLQGNSNQPQHF.

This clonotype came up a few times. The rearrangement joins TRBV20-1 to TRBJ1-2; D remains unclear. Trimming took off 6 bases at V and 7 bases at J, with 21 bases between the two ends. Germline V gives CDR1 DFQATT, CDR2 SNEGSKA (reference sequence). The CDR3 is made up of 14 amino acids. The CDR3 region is CSASIGLGIVGYTF. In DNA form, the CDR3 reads TGCAGTGCCAGTATTGGTTTAGGGATCGTTGGCTACACCTTC.

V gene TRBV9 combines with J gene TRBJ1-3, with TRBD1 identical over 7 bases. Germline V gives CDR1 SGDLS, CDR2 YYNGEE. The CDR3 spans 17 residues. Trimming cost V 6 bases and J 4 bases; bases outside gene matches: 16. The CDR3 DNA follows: TGTGCCAGCATCAGGGGGGAGACCACAAGGCGGGGAAACACCATATATTTT. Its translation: CASIRGETTRRGNTIYF.

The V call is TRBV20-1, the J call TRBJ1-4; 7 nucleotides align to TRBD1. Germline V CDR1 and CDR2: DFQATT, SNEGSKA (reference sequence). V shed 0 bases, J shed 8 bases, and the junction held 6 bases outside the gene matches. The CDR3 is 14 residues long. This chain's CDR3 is CSARDHRGGEKLFF. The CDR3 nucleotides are TGCAGTGCTAGAGATCACAGGGGCGGGGAAAAACTGTTTTTT.

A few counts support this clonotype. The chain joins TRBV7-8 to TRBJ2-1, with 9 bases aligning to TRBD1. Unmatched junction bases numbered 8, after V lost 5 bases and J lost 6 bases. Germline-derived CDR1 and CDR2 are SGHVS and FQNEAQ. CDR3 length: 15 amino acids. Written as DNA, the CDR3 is TGTGCCAGCAGCCCCTCGACAGGGGGATTCAATGAGCAGTTCTTC. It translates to CASSPSTGGFNEQFF.

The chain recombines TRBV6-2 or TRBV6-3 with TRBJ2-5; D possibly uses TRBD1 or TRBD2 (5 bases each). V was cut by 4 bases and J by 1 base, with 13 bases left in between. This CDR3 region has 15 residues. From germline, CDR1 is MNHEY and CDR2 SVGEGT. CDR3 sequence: CASSFAGTFQETQYF. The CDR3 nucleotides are TGTGCCAGCAGTTTCGCCGGGACGTTCCAAGAGACCCAGTACTTC.

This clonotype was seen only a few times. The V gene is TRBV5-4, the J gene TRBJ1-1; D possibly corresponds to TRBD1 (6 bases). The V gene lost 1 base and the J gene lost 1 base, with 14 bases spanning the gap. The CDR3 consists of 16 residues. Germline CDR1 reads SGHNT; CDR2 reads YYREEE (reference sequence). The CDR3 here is CASSLRQGTPNTEAFF. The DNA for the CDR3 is TGTGCCAGCAGCTTGCGGCAGGGGACGCCGAACACTGAAGCTTTCTTT.

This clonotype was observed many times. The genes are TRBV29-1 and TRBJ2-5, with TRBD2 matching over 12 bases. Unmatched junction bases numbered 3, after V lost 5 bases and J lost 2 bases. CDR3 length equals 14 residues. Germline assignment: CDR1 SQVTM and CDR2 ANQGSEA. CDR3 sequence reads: CSVLTSGRQETQYF. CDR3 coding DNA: TGCAGCGTTCTGACTAGCGGGAGACAAGAGACCCAGTACTTC.

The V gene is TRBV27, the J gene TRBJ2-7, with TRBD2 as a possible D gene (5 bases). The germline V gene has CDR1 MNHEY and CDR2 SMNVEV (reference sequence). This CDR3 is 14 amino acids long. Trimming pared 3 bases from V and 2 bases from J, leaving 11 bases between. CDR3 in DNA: TGTGCCAGCAGTTTTCTTAGGAGGCCCTACGAGCAGTACTTC. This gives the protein CASSFLRRPYEQYF.

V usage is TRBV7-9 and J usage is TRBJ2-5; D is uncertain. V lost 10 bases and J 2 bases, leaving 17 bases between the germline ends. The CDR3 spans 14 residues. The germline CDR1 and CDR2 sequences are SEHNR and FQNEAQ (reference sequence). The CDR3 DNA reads TGTGCCACCCTCCCAGGTGGATTTCAAGAGACCCAGTACTTC. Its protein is CATLPGGFQETQYF.

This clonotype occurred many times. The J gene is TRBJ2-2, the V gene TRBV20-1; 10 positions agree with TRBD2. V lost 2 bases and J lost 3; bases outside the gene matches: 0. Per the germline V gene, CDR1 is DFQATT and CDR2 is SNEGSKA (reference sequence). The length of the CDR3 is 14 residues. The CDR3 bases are TGCAGTGCTAGACTAGCGGGAGACACCGGGGAGCTGTTTTTT. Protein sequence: CSARLAGDTGELFF.